A selection of T cell receptor beta chains follows, all from one sample in a study of cytomegalovirus exposure and HLA in healthy donors. TCRdb's copy holds only in-frame clones and misses some; the assay was immunoSEQ multiplex PCR. In the table there are roughly 99,000 clones, over 80% of which are singletons. The specimen sequenced was PBMCs. These receptor sequences come from a man in his thirties or forties in good health and CMV-seropositive. Each CDR3 is given with its conserved first and last residue. The order of the fields is V gene, clone size, J gene, D gene, CDR3 DNA, CDR3 protein. The D gene is left open where the match is weak. Size values are once, few and many counts, or a class for expanded clones, and some rows have none.

TRBV11-2	.	TRBJ2-7	.	TGTGCCAGCAGCTTAGACAGACAGTCCTACGAGCAGTACTTC	CASSLDRQSYEQYF
TRBV5-5	.	TRBJ2-1	.	TGTGCCAGCGTCCAAGGACTCCAAAAGAGGAATGAGCAGTTCTTC	CASVQGLQKRNEQFF
TRBV6-1	.	TRBJ2-7	TRBD1	TGTGCCAGCACCCGACCCAGGACAGGGTTGAACGAGCAGTACTTC	CASTRPRTGLNEQYF
TRBV6-6	.	TRBJ2-1	TRBD2	TGTGCCAGCACCGGTACCCTAGCGGGGGGAGACAATGAGCAGTTCTTC	CASTGTLAGGDNEQFF
TRBV30	.	TRBJ2-7	.	TGTGCCTGGGAGAGGCGGGACAGACCCTACGAGCAGTACTTC	CAWERRDRPYEQYF
TRBV2	few	TRBJ1-6	.	TGTGCCAGCAGTGAAGGGACAGAGCCTTCACCCCTCCACTTT	CASSEGTEPSPLHF
TRBV6-6	.	TRBJ1-2	.	TGTGCCAGCAGTTACTCCGGGGATTATGGCTACACCTTC	CASSYSGDYGYTF
TRBV7-2	few	TRBJ1-5	TRBD1	TGTGCCACAAAATCAGGGGGCCTCGATCAGCCCCAGCATTTT	CATKSGGLDQPQHF
TRBV14	once	TRBJ1-5	.	TGTGCCAGCAGCCAAGCGGGGGTTGGCAATCAGCCCCAGCATTTT	CASSQAGVGNQPQHF
TRBV19	.	TRBJ2-7	TRBD1	TGTGCCAGTAGTGCTACCGGGACAGGGCGCGAGCAGTACTTC	CASSATGTGREQYF
TRBV21-1	.	TRBJ2-7	.	TGTGCCAGCAGCCCCAGGTTAGCGGGGGGGCCCGTAGTCTACGAGCAGTACTTC	CASSPRLAGGPVVYEQYF
TRBV6-5	.	TRBJ1-2	.	TGTGCCAGCAGTTATTCGATCAGGGATTTTAGCTATGGCTACACCTTC	CASSYSIRDFSYGYTF
TRBV12-5	.	TRBJ1-1	.	TGTGCTAGTGGTGCGACAGTGAACACTGAAGCTTTCTTT	CASGATVNTEAFF
TRBV4-2	.	TRBJ1-2	TRBD1	TGTGCCAGCAGCTTAGGACAGGGATCCTATGGCTACACCTTC	CASSLGQGSYGYTF
TRBV5-6	.	TRBJ1-2	.	TGTGCCAGCAGCTTGGGGCAGGGAGCGGGGGGCTACACCTTC	CASSLGQGAGGYTF
TRBV18	.	TRBJ1-1	.	TGTGCCAGCTCACCACCGGAGTCCAGGAACACTGAAGCTTTCTTT	CASSPPESRNTEAFF
TRBV11-3	.	TRBJ2-1	.	TGTGCCAGCAGCTTAGAATCTCTAAATGAGCAGTTCTTC	CASSLESLNEQFF
TRBV5-8	once	TRBJ1-5	.	TGTGCCAGCAGCCAACCGGGACAATCGTATAATAGCAATCAGCCCCAGCATTTT	CASSQPGQSYNSNQPQHF
TRBV4-1	.	TRBJ1-2	TRBD1	TGCGCCAGCAGCCAATTCGGACAGGGCTATGGCTACACCTTC	CASSQFGQGYGYTF
TRBV7-9	once	TRBJ1-5	.	TGTGCCAGCAGCTTAGAGGCGGGGGGTGGCAATCAGCCCCAGCATTTT	CASSLEAGGGNQPQHF
TRBV30	.	TRBJ2-3	TRBD2	TGTGCCTGGAATTTCGGGGGGGATACGCAGTATTTT	CAWNFGGDTQYF
TRBV7-2	.	TRBJ2-5	TRBD2	TGTGCCAGCAGCTTAAGGTTCAATAGCGGGGGAGGCGAGACCCAGTACTTC	CASSLRFNSGGGETQYF
TRBV7-8	.	TRBJ1-6	TRBD1	TGTGCCAGCACCCCCCACCGGGGACAGGGGAAGTCACCCCTCCACTTT	CASTPHRGQGKSPLHF
TRBV9	.	TRBJ2-6	TRBD1	TGTGCCAGCAGCCAACCCTACACAGGGGAGTCCAACGGCCTGACTTTC	CASSQPYTGESNGLTF
TRBV6-5	once	TRBJ1-5	TRBD1	TGTGCCAGCAGTTACTACAGGGGGGGACAGCCCCAGCATTTT	CASSYYRGGQPQHF
TRBV19	few	TRBJ1-1	.	TGTGCCAGTAGTATTCAGGAGAACACTGAAGCTTTCTTT	CASSIQENTEAFF
TRBV12-5	.	TRBJ2-7	TRBD1	TGTGCTAGTGGTTCTTGGACAGGGGGCAGGGGTGGGTACGAGCAGTACTTC	CASGSWTGGRGGYEQYF
TRBV11-2	.	TRBJ2-7	TRBD1	TGTGCCAGCAGCTTATTCCGGGACAGGGTCTACGAGCAGTACTTC	CASSLFRDRVYEQYF
TRBV6-1	.	TRBJ1-5	TRBD1	TGTGCCAGCAGTGATACAGGGGCCCGGCAGCCCCAGCATTTT	CASSDTGARQPQHF
TRBV5-1	.	TRBJ2-3	.	TGCGCCAGCAGCCTTAGCCTAGATACGCAGTATTTT	CASSLSLDTQYF
TRBV27	.	TRBJ1-1	TRBD1	TGTGCCAGCAGTAAAGGGACAGCCGCGGGGACTGAAGCTTTCTTT	CASSKGTAAGTEAFF
TRBV6-1	.	TRBJ1-1	TRBD1	TGTGCCAGCAGCCTTGACAGGGGAAACACTGAAGCTTTCTTT	CASSLDRGNTEAFF
TRBV11-3	.	TRBJ1-1	.	TGTGCCAGCAGCGAGTGGGGGACTAAAGCTTTCTTT	CASSEWGTKAFF
TRBV10-3	.	TRBJ2-1	TRBD2	TGTGCCATCAGTGATTGGGAGCGGGGGGGCTACAATGAGCAGTTCTTC	CAISDWERGGYNEQFF
TRBV9	.	TRBJ2-2	.	TGTGCCAGCAGCACCCTAGGGGGTACCGGGGAGCTGTTTTTT	CASSTLGGTGELFF
TRBV10-3	.	TRBJ1-2	.	TGTGCCATCACCGGGACTGAAAACTATGGCTACACCTTC	CAITGTENYGYTF
TRBV27	few	TRBJ2-1	TRBD1	TGTGCCAGCAGTGACATCCGGGACAGGGGCCTCTATGAGCAGTTCTTC	CASSDIRDRGLYEQFF
TRBV7-9	once	TRBJ1-2	.	TGTTCCAGCAGCTTAGCGGGCGCAAGAACTAACTATGGCTACACCTTC	CSSSLAGARTNYGYTF
TRBV5-4	.	TRBJ2-3	.	TGTGCCAGCAGCAGAGCAGCGGACGCTAGCACAGATACGCAGTATTTT	CASSRAADASTDTQYF
TRBV23-1	.	TRBJ1-3	.	TGCGCCAGCAGTCCGGGACACTCTGGAAACACCATATATTTT	CASSPGHSGNTIYF
TRBV7-9	few	TRBJ1-2	.	TGTTCCAGCAGCCGGACAGATTTTTATGGCTACACCTTC	CSSSRTDFYGYTF
TRBV2	few	TRBJ1-5	.	TGTGCCAGCAGTGAACTTGGACTTCAGCCCCAGCATTTT	CASSELGLQPQHF
TRBV9	few	TRBJ2-5	TRBD2	TGTGCCAGCAGCCCCCGTAGCGGGGCCGCCGGAGAGACCCAGTACTTC	CASSPRSGAAGETQYF
TRBV5-1	.	TRBJ2-5	TRBD2	TGCGCCAGCGGCTCAGCGGCGGGGGGGGAGACCCAGTACTTC	CASGSAAGGETQYF
TRBV25-1	.	TRBJ1-2	TRBD1	TGTGCCAGCATTTGGGGGACAGGGGTTTCTAACTATGGCTACACCTTC	CASIWGTGVSNYGYTF
TRBV5-6	.	TRBJ1-2	.	TGTGCCAGCAGCTTGGGACAGTTTTCAGGCTACACCTTC	CASSLGQFSGYTF
TRBV18	once	TRBJ1-2	.	TGTGCCAGCTCTCCCGGGACTTCCCCTAACTATGGCTACACCTTC	CASSPGTSPNYGYTF
TRBV5-4	.	TRBJ2-3	.	TGTGCCAGCAGCTTGGATTACTCCACTAACACAGATACGCAGTATTTT	CASSLDYSTNTDTQYF